The TCR beta chain under discussion was sequenced for a study of blood T cell repertoires in COVID-19. Across the study: PBMCs, B-cell-depleted T cells, or T cells were the source of the cDNA or gDNA that made up the material.

How the authors handled the data: Nucleated cell number was recorded as an estimate derived from reference gene primer amplification. Measured with immunoSEQ multiplex PCR; TCRdb has only the in-frame clones, and not every one. Clonal size and the V and J genes are those of that table, whereas D and trimming came from the DNA. This table holds approximately 77,000 clones, almost 85% found once. The ends lost 1 base at V and 2 bases at J; junction bases unmatched: 5. Germline lookup yields CDR1 SGDLS and CDR2 YYNGEE. The CDR3 spans 16 residues. Those enrolled in Seattle joined during active infection and were followed longitudinally afterward.

This TCR derives from a man aged 50 or older with COVID-19, enrolled during active disease. The genes are TRBV9 and TRBJ2-3, with 9 bases matching TRBD2. Sequenced: peripheral blood. The CDR3 nucleotides read TGTGCCAGCAGCGTAAACGCGGGAGGGGTCACAGATACGCAGTATTTT. This codes for CASSVNAGGVTDTQYF.